These T cell receptor beta chains were read from a single sample in a study of control samples from healthy donors and cancer patients. Measured with immunoSEQ multiplex PCR; TCRdb has only the in-frame clones, and not every one. In the table there are roughly 120,000 clones, nearly 95% of which are singletons. Source material: blood. These TCRs come from a man younger than 40 in good health. CDR3s include the opening cysteine and the closing phenylalanine or tryptophan. Fields, in order: V gene, clone size, D gene, J gene, CDR3 protein, CDR3 DNA. D genes are given only for firm matches. Size is omitted from some rows. Given values are once, few, many or a class for expanded clones.

>TRBV7-9|-|-|TRBJ2-3
CASSLVKGFGTDTQYF
TGTGCCAGCAGCTTAGTGAAGGGGTTTGGCACAGATACGCAGTATTTT
>TRBV2|-|-|TRBJ1-1
CASKGTSRANTEAFF
TGTGCCAGCAAGGGCACCTCCCGGGCGAACACTGAAGCTTTCTTT
>TRBV5-3|-|-|TRBJ1-5
CVRSLGRVFSNQPQHF
TGTGTCAGAAGCTTGGGTCGGGTCTTTAGCAATCAGCCCCAGCATTTT
>TRBV5-1|-|-|TRBJ1-2
CASSTSRGAYGGYTF
TGCGCCAGCAGCACATCCAGAGGAGCCTACGGGGGCTACACCTTC
>TRBV7-2|-|-|TRBJ2-5
CASSLARASETQYF
TGTGCCAGCAGCTTAGCTCGGGCGAGCGAGACCCAGTACTTC
>TRBV7-8|-|TRBD2|TRBJ2-3
CASSPRLAISTDTQYF
TGTGCCAGCAGTCCTAGACTAGCGATTAGCACAGATACGCAGTATTTT
>TRBV10-3|-|-|TRBJ1-2
CAISAPGGGGYTF
TGTGCCATCAGTGCCCCGGGGGGCGGGGGCTACACCTTC
>TRBV5-1|few|-|TRBJ1-4
CASSLASTGHSGEKLFF
TGCGCCAGCAGCTTGGCCAGTACAGGGCACAGCGGTGAAAAACTGTTTTTT
>TRBV5-6|-|-|TRBJ2-5
CASSPDGGAKTQYF
TGTGCCAGCAGCCCGGATGGGGGTGCCAAGACCCAGTACTTC
>TRBV6-5|-|-|TRBJ2-5
CASSFGETQYF
TGTGCCAGCAGTTTCGGGGAGACCCAGTACTTC
>TRBV19|-|-|TRBJ1-5
CASSISGAVGQPQHF
TGTGCCAGTAGTATTTCGGGGGCGGTGGGGCAGCCCCAGCATTTT
>TRBV24-1|-|TRBD1|TRBJ2-4
CATSDLLRTGKNIQYF
TGTGCCACCAGTGATCTTCTCCGGACAGGAAAAAACATTCAGTACTTC
>TRBV12-3/TRBV12-4|-|-|TRBJ1-1
CASSYPRTEAFF
TGTGCCAGCAGTTATCCTCGAACTGAAGCTTTCTTT
>TRBV5-6|-|-|TRBJ1-2
CASSPALDGYTF
TGTGCCAGCAGCCCCGCTTTGGATGGCTACACCTTC
>TRBV30|-|-|TRBJ2-3
CAWSVMGITGNTQYF
TGTGCCTGGAGTGTGATGGGGATCACGGGTAATACGCAGTATTTT
>TRBV14|-|-|TRBJ2-1
CASSQDRELGQNNEQFF
TGTGCCAGCAGCCAAGATCGGGAACTAGGACAAAACAATGAGCAGTTCTTC
>TRBV29-1|-|-|TRBJ2-7
CSVGHMGYEQYF
TGCAGCGTAGGACATATGGGATACGAGCAGTACTTC
>TRBV7-2|-|-|TRBJ1-3
CASSLVVTHSGNTIYF
TGTGCCAGCAGCTTAGTCGTAACCCACTCTGGAAACACCATATATTTT
>TRBV7-2|-|-|TRBJ1-4
CASSLEQFNEKLFF
TGTGCCAGCAGCTTAGAACAGTTTAATGAAAAACTGTTTTTT
>TRBV29-1|few|TRBD1|TRBJ2-7
CSVEEVGTGREQYF
TGCAGCGTTGAAGAGGTTGGGACAGGCCGCGAGCAGTACTTC
>TRBV5-1|-|TRBD1|TRBJ2-7
CASSLVPGQEAYEQYF
TGCGCCAGCAGCTTGGTACCGGGACAGGAGGCCTACGAGCAGTACTTC
>TRBV27|-|TRBD1|TRBJ1-2
CASSPGDRVVYGYTF
TGTGCCAGCAGCCCCGGGGACAGGGTGGTCTATGGCTACACCTTC
>TRBV30|-|TRBD2|TRBJ2-2
CAWMAGGKSNTGELFF
TGTGCCTGGATGGCGGGGGGCAAATCGAACACCGGGGAGCTGTTTTTT
>TRBV27|-|-|TRBJ1-2
CASSSIQGPYGYTF
TGTGCCAGCAGTTCCATACAGGGACCTTATGGCTACACCTTC
>TRBV27|-|-|TRBJ1-3
CASRDGRNTIYF
TGTGCCAGCAGGGACGGGCGAAACACCATATATTTT
>TRBV9|-|TRBD1|TRBJ1-6
CASSVAGQGFLVSDSPLHF
TGTGCCAGCAGCGTAGCGGGACAGGGTTTCCTCGTCTCCGATTCACCCCTCCACTTT
>TRBV7-8|-|TRBD1|TRBJ1-1
CASSFDRAFEAFF
TGTGCCAGCAGCTTTGACAGGGCCTTTGAAGCTTTCTTT
>TRBV7-3|-|-|TRBJ1-1
CASRLEAEAFF
TGTGCCAGCCGGTTAGAAGCTGAAGCTTTCTTT
>TRBV12-5|-|-|TRBJ1-1
CASGEAGSFNTEAFF
TGTGCTAGTGGTGAGGCAGGGTCCTTTAACACTGAAGCTTTCTTT
>TRBV19|-|-|TRBJ1-5
CASGSGSPQPQHF
TGTGCCAGTGGCAGCGGGTCCCCTCAGCCCCAGCATTTT
>TRBV15|-|-|TRBJ2-5
CATSWDKEGETQYF
TGTGCCACCAGCTGGGACAAAGAGGGGGAGACCCAGTACTTC
>TRBV5-1|few|-|TRBJ1-2
CASTVDSPNYGYTF
TGCGCCAGCACCGTGGACAGCCCTAACTATGGCTACACCTTC